This entry lists 16 T cell receptor beta chains sequenced from one sample in a study of regulatory T cells in long-lasting Graves disease. Researchers made TCR beta libraries by using iRepertoire HTBI primers and running Arm-PCR on CDR3 regions. TCRdb processed the multiplex PCR reads anew with MiXCR; each CDR3 protein has one entry. Here the sample spans 440,000 or so distinct CDR3 sequences, about 17% being singletons. Sample time point: newly diagnosed GD, antithyroid drugs for less than 3 months. Extracted PBMC RNA gave rise to the TCR library. These data also featured in a second study, about T cells in Graves' hyperthyroidism and ophthalmopathy.

The sequences come from peripheral blood mononuclear cells (PBMCs), collected at new diagnosis, from a patient treated with antithyroid drugs. The source of these receptors is a woman aged 25-40 years with Graves disease.

At least ten counts were recorded for this clonotype. The chain carries TRBV11-2 and TRBJ2-7; the D call may be TRBD1 or TRBD2 (5 bases each). The CDR3 is 16 residues long. V was shortened by 4 bases and J by 1 base, with 17 bases between the two germline ends. Germline values: CDR1 SGHAT, CDR2 FQNNGV. The CDR3 region is CASSYSLGTLSYEQYF. The CDR3 DNA follows: TGTGCCAGCAGCTACTCTTTGGGGACCTTGTCCTACGAGCAGTACTTC. The variable domain in full, completed from reference TRBV11-2 and TRBJ2-7, reads EAGVAQSPRYKIIEKRQSVAFWCNPISGHATLYWYQQILGQGPKLLIQFQNNGVVDDSQLPKDRFSAERLKGVDSTLKIQPAKLEDSAVYLCASSYSLGTLSYEQYFGPGTRLTVT.

Many counts were recorded for this clonotype. This chain connects TRBV10-3 to TRBJ1-1; D is unresolved. V lost 3 bases, J lost 0 bases, and 5 bases lay in between. The length of the CDR3 is 13 residues. In germline, CDR1 is ENHRY, CDR2 SYGVKD. The CDR3 DNA reads as TGTGCCATCAGTGAACCCTTGAACACTGAAGCTTTCTTT. Encoded protein: CAISEPLNTEAFF.

This clonotype was observed many times. This chain joins TRBV4-3 and TRBJ2-7; 9 nucleotides line up with TRBD1. CDR1 and CDR2 from the germline V gene are LGHNA and YSLEER. CDR3 length: 16 amino acids. Germline trimming cut 0 bases from V and 3 bases from J; bases unmatched to any gene: 6. The CDR3: CASSQDHVDRGYEQYF. CDR3 DNA: TGCGCCAGCAGCCAAGATCATGTGGACAGGGGCTACGAGCAGTACTTC.

There are many counts of this clonotype. The chain carries TRBV20-1 and TRBJ1-5, with 7 bases that match TRBD1. Trimming removed 4 bases from V and 0 bases from J; junction bases left unmatched: 3. The CDR3 contains 14 residues. CDR1 DFQATT and CDR2 SNEGSKA come from the germline V gene (reference sequence). Here the CDR3 reads CSAIQGNSNQPQHF. CDR3 in DNA: TGCAGTGCTATACAGGGGAATAGCAATCAGCCCCAGCATTTT.

This clonotype was recorded many times. The chain uses TRBV28 and TRBJ1-4; tentative D call: TRBD1 (5 bases). Between the trimmed V and J ends, which lost 2 bases and 8 bases, there was a span of 12 bases. Germline CDR1 reads MDHEN; CDR2 reads SYDVKM. The CDR3 runs to 14 residues. The CDR3 bases are TGTGCCAGCAGTTTAGGGGGGAGTGGGGAAAAACTGTTTTTT. Protein product: CASSLGGSGEKLFF.

The rearrangement links TRBV20-1 to TRBJ1-5; D perhaps matches TRBD1 (6 bases). Germline CDR1 is DFQATT and CDR2 is SNEGSKA (reference sequence). Between the trimmed V and J ends, which lost 3 bases and 3 bases, there was a span of 12 bases. The CDR3 is 14 amino acids. CDR3 in amino acids: CSARAGESNQPQHF. Written as DNA, the CDR3 is TGCAGTGCTAGGGCAGGGGAGTCCAATCAGCCCCAGCATTTT.

This clonotype showed up many times. V and J are TRBV2 and TRBJ2-3, with 7 bases that match TRBD1. The CDR3 extends over 16 amino acids. After removal of 7 bases from V and 3 bases from J, the junction contained 13 bases not matched to a gene. Germline V CDR1 and CDR2: SNHLY, FYNNEI. The CDR3 DNA sequence: TGTGCCAGCACTTCATATCAGGGGGTTTGGACAGATACGCAGTATTTT. As protein: CASTSYQGVWTDTQYF.

This clonotype occurred many times. The V gene is TRBV7-9, the J gene TRBJ2-7; 8 bases fit TRBD1. V shed 4 bases and J 6 bases; nucleotides not matched to a gene: 14. The CDR3 has 16 amino acids. The germline CDR1 and CDR2 sequences are SEHNR and FQNEAQ (reference sequence). CDR3 sequence: CASSSGDRQILIEQYF. The CDR3 DNA reads as TGTGCCAGCAGCTCTGGGGACAGGCAAATCCTTATCGAGCAGTACTTC.

As DNA, the CDR3 is TGTGCCAGCAGCTTATTCCTCGGGCGGGGAGAGACCCAGTACTTC. This codes for CASSLFLGRGETQYF. The chain combines TRBV11-2 with TRBJ2-3; TRBD2 is a possible D gene (6 bases). The J call is in doubt because the DNA end fits TRBJ2-5 better. The CDR3 is 15 amino acids. Per germline, CDR1 SGHAT and CDR2 FQNNGV.

There are many counts of this clonotype. This sequence joins TRBV11-3 and TRBJ2-1; 12 nucleotides match TRBD2. The CDR3 length is 20 residues. V was clipped by 1 base and J by 6 bases; unmatched bases: 16. Germline V lookup: CDR1 SGHNT, CDR2 YENEEA. CDR3 amino acids: CASSLGGGLAGSLGSNEQFF. The CDR3 nucleotides are TGTGCCAGCAGCTTAGGCGGGGGACTAGCGGGCAGCTTGGGATCCAATGAGCAGTTCTTC. Full variable domain (outside the CDR3, taken from reference TRBV11-3 and TRBJ2-1): EAGVVQSPRYKIIEKKQPVAFWCNPISGHNTLYWYLQNLGQGPELLIRYENEEAVDDSQLPKDRFSAERLKGVDSTLKIQPAELGDSAVYLCASSLGGGLAGSLGSNEQFFGPGTRLTVL.

J is TRBJ1-1 and V is TRBV9; no reliable D call. The CDR3 is 14 amino acids. CDR1 SGDLS and CDR2 YYNGEE come from the germline V gene. V lost 0 bases to trimming and J lost 2 bases, with 8 bases between them. CDR3 in amino acids: CASSVEDFNTEAFF. The CDR3 nucleotides read TGTGCCAGCAGCGTAGAGGACTTTAACACTGAAGCTTTCTTT. Together with reference TRBV9 and TRBJ1-1, the CDR3 gives the full variable domain: DSGVTQTPKHLITATGQRVTLRCSPRSGDLSVYWYQQSLDQGLQFLIQYYNGEERAKGNILERFSAQQFPDLHSELNLSSLELGDSALYFCASSVEDFNTEAFFGQGTRLTVV.

This clonotype has a handful of counts. The chain couples TRBV5-1 to TRBJ2-7; D unresolved. Between the trimmed V and J ends, which lost 4 bases and 0 bases, there was a span of 14 bases. Germline lookup yields CDR1 SGHRS and CDR2 YFSETQ. The CDR3 extends over 15 amino acids. CDR3 in DNA: TGCGCCAGCAGCCTATATTCTTTGAACTCCTACGAGCAGTACTTC. Encoded protein: CASSLYSLNSYEQYF.

A remark on this clonotype: A much larger clone sits a single nucleotide away, making a read error possible. The J gene is TRBJ2-4, the V gene TRBV5-1; 11 bases line up with TRBD2. Judging by the DNA end, TRBJ2-1 fits better; the J call may be wrong. Germline V CDR1 and CDR2: SGHRS, YFSETQ. CDR3 size: 17 residues. The CDR3 loop is CASSSPPGTSGYNDQFF. The CDR3 DNA sequence: TGCGCCAGCAGCTCGCCTCCCGGGACTAGCGGTTACAATGATCAGTTCTTC.

This clonotype was detected a few times. V gene TRBV7-9 combines with J gene TRBJ2-6; no definite D call. CDR1 is SEHNR, CDR2 FQNEAQ, per germline (reference sequence). V was clipped by 1 base and J by 0 bases, with 13 bases between them. The CDR3 consists of 18 residues. CDR3 DNA sequence: TGTGCCAGCAGCTTAGGTCTCGGCCTATTCTCTGGGGCCAACGTCCTGACTTTC. Translating gives CASSLGLGLFSGANVLTF. Supplemented by reference TRBV7-9 and TRBJ2-6, the full variable domain reads DTGVSQNPRHKITKRGQNVTFRCDPISEHNRLYWYRQTLGQGPEFLTYFQNEAQLEKSRLLSDRFSAERPKGSFSTLEIQRTEQGDSAMYLCASSLGLGLFSGANVLTFGAGSRLTVL.

The chain uses TRBV14 and TRBJ1-1; D not certain. CDR1 is SGHDN, CDR2 FVKESK, per germline. The CDR3 spans 13 residues. Trimming left V 1 base short and J 3 bases short, with 6 bases between. In nucleotides, the CDR3 is TGTGCCAGCAGCCAAGCCCTCTACACTGAAGCTTTCTTT. Amino acids: CASSQALYTEAFF.

This clonotype was observed many times. The chain recombines TRBV27 with TRBJ1-2; 9 nucleotides match TRBD1. Germline CDR1 MNHEY, CDR2 SMNVEV (reference sequence). V lost 6 bases and J lost 6; bases outside the gene matches: 2. This CDR3 has 12 amino acids. The CDR3 is CASRRTGDGYTF. The CDR3 DNA reads TGTGCCAGCAGGAGGACAGGGGATGGCTACACCTTC.